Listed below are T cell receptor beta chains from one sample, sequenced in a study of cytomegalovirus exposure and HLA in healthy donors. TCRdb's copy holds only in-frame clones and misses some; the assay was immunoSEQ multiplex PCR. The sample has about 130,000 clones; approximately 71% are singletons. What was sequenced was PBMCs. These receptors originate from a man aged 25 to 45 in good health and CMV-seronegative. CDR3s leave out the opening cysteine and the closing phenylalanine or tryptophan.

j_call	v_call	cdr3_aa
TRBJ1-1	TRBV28	ASSPRRTAF
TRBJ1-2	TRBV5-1	ASSSISGIDGYT
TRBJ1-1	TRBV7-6	ASSGWGVEDITEAF
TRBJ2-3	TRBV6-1	ASSEQGYADTQY
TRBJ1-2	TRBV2	ASSEWAGPSYGYT
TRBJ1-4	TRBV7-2	ASSPRVLLHEKLF
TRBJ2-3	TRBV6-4	ASSDRGDTDTQY
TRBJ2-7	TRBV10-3	AIAPTGAYEQY
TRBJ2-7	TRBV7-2	ASHYTGSYEQY
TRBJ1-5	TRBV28	ASSLGGSSQPQH
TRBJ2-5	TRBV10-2	ASIGLAGENQETQY
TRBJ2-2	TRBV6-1	ASSDQGIGELF
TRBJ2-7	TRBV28	ASSLGQGIYEQY
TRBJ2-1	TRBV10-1	ASSSGTSISEQF
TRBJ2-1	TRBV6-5	ASRRDRGYNEQF
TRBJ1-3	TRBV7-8	ASSLTRTGGRGGNTIY
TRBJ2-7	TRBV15	ATSRRRPSLAGVIYEQY
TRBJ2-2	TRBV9	ASSVKPGLENTGELF
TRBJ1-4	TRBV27	ASRTTGMEKLF
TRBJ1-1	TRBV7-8	ASSLRQGNTEAF
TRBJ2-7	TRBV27	ASRPSPAPPYEQY
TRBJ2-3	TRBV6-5	ASSPSGSPDTQY
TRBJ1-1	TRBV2	ASMRQLVDTEAF
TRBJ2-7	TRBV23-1	ASGPGREGYEQY
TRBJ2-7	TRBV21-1	ASSNNCGQVHSYEQY
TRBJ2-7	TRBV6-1	ACNTRTSGRGEQY
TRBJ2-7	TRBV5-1	ASSLASGRSYEQY
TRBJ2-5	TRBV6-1	ASRVPGLVWETQY
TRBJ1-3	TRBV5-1	ASSLAGMTGGNSGNTIY
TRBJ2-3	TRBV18	ASSQERLSTDTQY
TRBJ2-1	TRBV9	ASSQHQAGVRYNEQF
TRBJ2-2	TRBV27	ASSKSPGLAVNTGELF
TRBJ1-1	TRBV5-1	ASSLNSGSTEAF
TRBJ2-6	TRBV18	ASSPLGSGLISGANVLT
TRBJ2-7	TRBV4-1	ASSRGTSVAYEQY
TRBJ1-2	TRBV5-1	ASSQQGTDGYT
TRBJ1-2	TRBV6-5	ASSPTDLSGYT
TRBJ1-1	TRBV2	ASTLDRGNTEAF
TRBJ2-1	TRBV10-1	ASSESGQDYNEQF
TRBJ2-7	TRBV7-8	ASSLADSYEQY
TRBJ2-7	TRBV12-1	ASSPPEGLAPECGNYEQY
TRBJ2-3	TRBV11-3	ASSPSGSNADTQY
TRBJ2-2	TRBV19	ASSSSVLADTGELF
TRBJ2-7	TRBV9	ASSGDSYEQY
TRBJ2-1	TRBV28	ASWGGSVYNEQF
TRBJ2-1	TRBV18	ASSPGTSGREGSYNEQF
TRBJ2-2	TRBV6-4	ASSAGTSTGELF
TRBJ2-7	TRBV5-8	ASSLGQGAFVQY
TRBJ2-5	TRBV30	AWSRISQETQY
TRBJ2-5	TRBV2	ASSDMLAGVGETQY
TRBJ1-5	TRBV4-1	ASSQVATSRGNQPQH
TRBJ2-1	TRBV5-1	ASSIRAGSSYNEQF
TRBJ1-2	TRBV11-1	ASSAGVNYGYT
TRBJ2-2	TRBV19	ASSPSGRVGELF
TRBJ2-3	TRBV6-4	ASSDSKAAHTDTQY
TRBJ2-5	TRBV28	ASSSTGTGEETQY
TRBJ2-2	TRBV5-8	ASSLAVRQGGTGELF